The 2 T cell receptor beta chains in this list originate from one sample, sequenced in a study of shared clonotypes between healthy human individuals. TCRdb's copy holds only in-frame clones and misses some; the assay was immunoSEQ multiplex PCR. The repertoire holds 450,000 or so clones, with more than 70% as singletons. The sequencing sample was made of PBMCs. The receptors shown here come from a woman between 40 and 55 years old in good health. Some clones in this sample may be carry-over from other donors' samples.

The CDR3, as DNA: TGTGCCAGCAGTTTCGGGTCTAACACCGGGGAGCTGTTTTTT. The encoded protein is CASSFGSNTGELFF. The rearrangement links TRBV28 to TRBJ2-2; no definite D call. CDR1 MDHEN and CDR2 SYDVKM come from the germline V gene. V lost 3 bases to trimming and J lost 2 bases, with 7 bases between them. CDR3 length: 14 amino acids.

On this clone: The likely explanation is a read error, given a far larger clone one base away. This chain links TRBV30 with TRBJ2-6; unclear D gene. The DNA end favors TRBJ2-7, so the J call may be wrong. The V gene's germline CDR1 is GTSNPN and CDR2 SVGIG (reference sequence). The CDR3 length is 12 residues. CDR3 loop: CAWSQDHYEQYF. CDR3 DNA sequence: TGTGCCTGGTCGCAGGACCACTACGAGCAGTACTTC.